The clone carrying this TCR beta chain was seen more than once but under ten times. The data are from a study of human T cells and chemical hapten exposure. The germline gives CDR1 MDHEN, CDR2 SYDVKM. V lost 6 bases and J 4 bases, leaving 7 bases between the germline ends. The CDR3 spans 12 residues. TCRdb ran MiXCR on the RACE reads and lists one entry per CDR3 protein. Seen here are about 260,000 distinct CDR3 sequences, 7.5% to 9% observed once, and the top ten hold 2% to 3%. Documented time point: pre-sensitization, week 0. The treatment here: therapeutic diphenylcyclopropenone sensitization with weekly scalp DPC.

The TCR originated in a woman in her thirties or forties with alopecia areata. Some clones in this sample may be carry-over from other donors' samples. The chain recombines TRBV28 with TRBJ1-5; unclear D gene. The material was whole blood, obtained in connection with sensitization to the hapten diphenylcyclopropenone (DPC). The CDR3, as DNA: TGTGCCAGCAGGACCCCTAATCAGCCCCAGCATTTT. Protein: CASRTPNQPQHF.